This T cell receptor (beta chain) derives from a study of CD4 T cells in relation to SARS-CoV-2 and coronaviruses listed by TCRdb under 2021. Study-level background: The ViraFEST assay cultured PBMCs with antigen for more than nine days, then sequenced TCR beta CDR3s to find antigen-specific clonal expansions. Across all 12 patients in the convalescent cohort, the median age was 38.5 years, with a range of roughly 21 to 72 years. Of the approximately 12 convalescent patients, 8 were male and 4 were female, and two of the subjects were Hispanic. Shared crossreactive spike epitopes were mapped to their HLA restriction using patient-derived lymphoblastoid cell lines. At the level of individual TCR clonotypes, the study measured memory CD4+ T cell crossreactivity between SARS-CoV-2 spike protein and common cold coronavirus spike proteins. The Adaptive Biotechnologies TCR-sequencing kit was used to sequence samples from three pre-COVID donors and the naive versus memory experiments, whereas other data were Illumina-based. A different TCR-beta assay, based on Illumina, was used to sequence expansion assays from other donors in the study. On the study overall, not on this receptor specifically: Small numbers of patients and of tested TCRs were a limitation of the study. Sequencing of naive versus memory cells indicated that the assay detects memory recall responses, not primary responses primed during culture. Pre-pandemic and post-infection samples were not both contributed by any donor, so tracing of the source of pre-existing responses was limited. Compared with monoreactive clones, crossreactive clones had significantly weaker SARS-CoV-2-driven expansion, a result consistent with antigenic imprinting. Crossreactivity analysis was centred on spike protein, so crossreactivity against other viral proteins was not assessed. Memory CD4+ clonotypes crossrecognizing SARS-CoV-2 and at least one common cold coronavirus spike were found in roughly three fifths of donors.

On this clone: This clone's antigen is unknown. The input lacks base qualities; no much larger clone sits a single base away.

Naive and memory CD4+ T cells were separated from cryopreserved PBMCs by first enriching for CD4 and then performing EasySep naive CD4+ T cell enrichment. Sorted naive or memory CD4+ T cells (roughly 98,000) were grown at a 1:1 ratio with T cell-depleted PBMCs and CEF peptides for roughly 9 days. In general, every peptide culture condition was set up in three replicate wells. PBMCs were isolated from leukapheresis product or whole blood by Ficoll-Paque PLUS gradient centrifugation. PBMCs were either used fresh in the expansion assay or cryopreserved at -140 degrees C. The QIAamp Micro DNA Kit was used to extract genomic DNA from the CD4+ T cells. DNA from CEF-cultured naive and memory CD4+ T cells underwent immunoSEQ TCR-beta sequencing at survey level. The authors' analysis ran thus. During preprocessing, nonproductive sequences were removed, as were CDR3s that did not start with C, did not end with F or W, or were shorter than 7 amino acids. Antigen-specific clonotypes were called with the MANAFEST web app on the basis of expansion relative to the reference and to other culture wells. To be counted as positive, a clone had to show significant expansion compared with the reference culture, at an FDR below 0.05, in 2 of 3 replicate wells. To be called positive, a clone also had to show significant expansion compared with every other tandem well and an odds ratio greater than 5. Cultured and uncultured naive and memory CD4+ repertoires were searched for previously identified spike- and CEF-reactive CDR3s. Pairwise Levenshtein distance, computed with the stringdist R package after three terminal residues were trimmed from each end, was used as the measure of CDR3 homology. Not all clones reach the TCRdb copy of this immuneACCESS table, which keeps in-frame sequences only. Checked studies attribute under half of the gap to unresolved V genes and leave the rest unexplained. V, J and clone size are those of that table, while D and trimming were read from the DNA. For this sample there are approximately 41,000 clones; over 70% appear just once. Clones ranked in the top ten supply roughly 1.2% of the sample.

The CDR3 measures 14 amino acids from cysteine to phenylalanine. The entry retains the CDR3 DNA only, 42 bases that are in frame from base 1. V gives up 4 bases and J gives up 6 bases, and the segment between their germline ends measures 17 bases. The germline V gene (reference sequence) yields SGHNT for CDR1 and YYREEE for CDR2. The TCR originated in an adult with COVID-19. The V gene is TRBV5-4 and the J gene is TRBJ2-7; the D gene assignment is ambiguous. Sequences were obtained from naive CD4+ T cells from PBMCs, cultured in vitro. The sample's cell subset or site label is to be understood as: naive CD4+ T cells isolated by negative enrichment. CDR3 protein: CASSPSDGPVEQYF. The DNA reads as follows: TGTGCCAGCAGCCCTTCTGACGGACCGGTCGAGCAGTACTTC.